What follows are 13 T cell receptor beta chains derived from one specimen sequenced in a study of cytomegalovirus exposure and HLA in healthy donors. The study ran its PCR with 60 Vbeta and 13 Jbeta primers. Assay: immunoSEQ multiplex PCR; the TCRdb copy retains only in-frame clones and omits some. The table lists approximately 45,000 clones. Sequenced material: PBMCs. Receptors originate from a male donor in good health and CMV-seronegative.

The chain links TRBV15 to TRBJ1-5, with TRBD1 matching over 11 bases. V lost 5 bases and J lost 4; bases outside the gene matches: 7. The CDR3 spans 16 residues. CDR1 LNHNV and CDR2 YYDKDF come from the germline V gene (reference sequence). In DNA, the CDR3 is TGTGCCACCAGCGGAACGGACAGGGGGCCGAATCAGCCCCAGCATTTT. Its translation: CATSGTDRGPNQPQHF.

This chain uses TRBV5-1 with TRBJ2-1; 7 bases match TRBD2. This CDR3 comprises 16 residues. Per germline, CDR1 SGHRS and CDR2 YFSETQ. After removal of 2 bases from V and 0 bases from J, the junction contained 5 bases not matched to a gene. CDR3 nucleotide sequence: TGCGCCAGCAGCTTAACGCGGGGGAGCTCCTACAATGAGCAGTTCTTC. This sequence encodes CASSLTRGSSYNEQFF. The complete variable domain, with remaining parts taken from reference TRBV5-1 and TRBJ2-1, reads KAGVTQTPRYLIKTRGQQVTLSCSPISGHRSVSWYQQTPGQGLQFLFEYFSETQRNKGNFPGRFSGRQFSNSRSEMNVSTLELGDSALYLCASSLTRGSSYNEQFFGPGTRLTVL.

V and J are TRBV30 and TRBJ2-3; D gene uncertain. Between the trimmed V and J ends, which lost 3 bases and 5 bases, there was a span of 9 bases. Germline V gives CDR1 GTSNPN, CDR2 SVGIG (reference sequence). This CDR3 region has 12 residues. The CDR3 coding sequence is TGTGCCTGGAGCGAGGTGGGAGATACGCAGTATTTT. This translates into CAWSEVGDTQYF.

J is TRBJ1-1 and V is TRBV12-5; D is unclear. Germline CDR1 LGHNT, CDR2 FRNRAP. The ends were cut back, 5 bases at V and 3 bases at J, with 7 bases in the middle. This CDR3 contains 12 residues. CDR3 region: CASGPRDTEAFF. CDR3 bases: TGTGCTAGTGGTCCCCGGGACACTGAAGCTTTCTTT.

The chain is built from TRBV5-1 and TRBJ1-1; D gene uncertain. The ends were cut back, 0 bases at V and 0 bases at J, with 6 bases in the middle. The CDR3 extends over 14 amino acids. The V gene's germline CDR1 is SGHRS and CDR2 YFSETQ. CDR3 in DNA: TGCGCCAGCAGCTTGGAACAGATGAACACTGAAGCTTTCTTT. Protein: CASSLEQMNTEAFF.

The chain couples TRBV18 to TRBJ2-7, with 9 positions matching TRBD1. The CDR3 runs to 14 residues. Germline V gene lookup returns CDR1 KGHSH and CDR2 LQKENI. After removal of 4 bases from V and 6 bases from J, the junction contained 7 bases not matched to a gene. The CDR3 spells CASSLGTGLLEQYF. CDR3 bases: TGTGCCAGCTCACTGGGGACAGGGCTCCTCGAGCAGTACTTC.

This sequence joins TRBV7-9 and TRBJ1-4; 9 bases fit TRBD1. The length of the CDR3 is 16 residues. The V gene's germline CDR1 is SEHNR and CDR2 FQNEAQ (reference sequence). J gave up 12 bases and V 5 bases, and 16 bases lay outside the gene matches. This chain's CDR3 is CASSLRSGQGTRELFF. CDR3 coding DNA: TGTGCCAGCAGCCTAAGATCAGGACAGGGGACGAGAGAACTGTTTTTT.

This chain connects TRBV6-5 to TRBJ2-5; 10 bases line up with TRBD2. The CDR3 is 14 residues long. Per germline, CDR1 MNHEY and CDR2 SVGAGI. Trimming removed 5 bases from V and 4 bases from J; junction bases left unmatched: 4. The CDR3 bases are TGTGCCAGCAGTCCTAGCGGGGGTGGAGAGACCCAGTACTTC. The encoded protein is CASSPSGGGETQYF.

CDR3 coding DNA: TGTGCCAGCAGTGAACCCGACCGGACAGGGGTCTACGAGCAGTACTTC. It is translated as CASSEPDRTGVYEQYF. The chain couples TRBV25-1 to TRBJ2-7; 9 nucleotides agree with TRBD1. V dropped 2 bases and J dropped 3; count of bases not matched to a gene: 8. The CDR3 is 16 amino acids. Germline V gene lookup returns CDR1 MGHDK and CDR2 SYGVNS.

J is TRBJ1-2 and V is TRBV10-3; no reliable D call. CDR3 length equals 13 residues. The ends were cut back, 0 bases at V and 6 bases at J, with 8 bases in the middle. CDR1 and CDR2 (germline): ENHRY, SYGVKD. The CDR3 sequence is CAISESGVDGYTF. The CDR3 DNA reads TGTGCCATCAGTGAGTCGGGCGTCGATGGCTACACCTTC.

This chain uses TRBV29-1 with TRBJ2-2, with 9 bases identical to TRBD1. The CDR3 is 15 amino acids. Trimming removed 0 bases from V and 7 bases from J; junction bases left unmatched: 6. Germline lookup yields CDR1 SQVTM and CDR2 ANQGSEA. The chain's CDR3 is CSVEDRQGVVGELFF. The DNA of the CDR3 is TGCAGCGTTGAAGATCGACAGGGGGTAGTCGGGGAGCTGTTTTTT.

The genes are TRBV20-1 and TRBJ1-1, with D unclear. With 8 bases removed from V and 2 bases from J, the gap between germline ends came to 6 bases. Per germline, CDR1 DFQATT and CDR2 SNEGSKA (reference sequence). The CDR3 is 10 residues long. CDR3 protein: CSTFNTEAFF. The CDR3 DNA sequence: TGCAGTACTTTTAACACTGAAGCTTTCTTT.

This rearrangement joins TRBV30 to TRBJ2-4; D not certain. This CDR3 has 13 amino acids. The germline V gene encodes CDR1 GTSNPN and CDR2 SVGIG (reference sequence). V lost 1 base to trimming and J lost 9 bases, with 13 bases between them. Here the CDR3 DNA reads TGTGCCTGGAGTGGCACGGCGGTAGGCATTCAGTACTTC. Its protein is CAWSGTAVGIQYF.